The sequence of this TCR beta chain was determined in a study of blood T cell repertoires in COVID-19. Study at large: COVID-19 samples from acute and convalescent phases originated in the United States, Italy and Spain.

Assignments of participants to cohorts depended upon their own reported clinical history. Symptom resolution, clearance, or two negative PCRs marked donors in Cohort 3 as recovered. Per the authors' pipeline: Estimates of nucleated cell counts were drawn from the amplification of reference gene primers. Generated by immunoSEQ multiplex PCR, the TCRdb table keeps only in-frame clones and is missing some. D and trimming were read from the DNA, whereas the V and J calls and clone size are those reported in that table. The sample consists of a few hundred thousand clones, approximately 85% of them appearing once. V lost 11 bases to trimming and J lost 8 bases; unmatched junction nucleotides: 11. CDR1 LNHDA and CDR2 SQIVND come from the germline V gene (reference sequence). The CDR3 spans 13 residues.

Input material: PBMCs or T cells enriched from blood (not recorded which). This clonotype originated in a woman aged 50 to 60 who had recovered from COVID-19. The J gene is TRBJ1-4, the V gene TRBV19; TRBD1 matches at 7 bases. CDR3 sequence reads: CASQQGLGEKLFF. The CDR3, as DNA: TGTGCCTCCCAACAGGGGCTTGGCGAAAAACTGTTTTTT.